The source of this TCR beta chain is a study of identical twins. On this clonotype: Antigen: not known.

After removal of 6 bases from V and 6 bases from J, the junction contained 9 bases not matched to a gene. CDR1 is MNHEY, CDR2 SVGEGT, per germline. The CDR3 totals 15 residues. Study conclusions and caveats: The abundant beta clonotypes from cord blood had fewer insertions, and memory repertoires had none of this. Diverse VJ usage suggested most zero-insertion clonotypes were not invariant T cells.

Unique molecular identifiers were present on the cDNA, which also gained a universal primer site by template switching. TCRdb re-called the 5' RACE reads through MiXCR, storing one row per CDR3 protein. The sample includes 200,000 to 250,000 distinct CDR3 sequences, roughly an eighth of them seen just once. These data are also associated with another study on yellow fever vaccine responses in identical twins.

This clonotype originated in a woman younger than 30 in good health. The V gene is TRBV6-2 or TRBV6-3, the J gene TRBJ2-1; 9 bases line up with TRBD2. The sample taken for sequencing was memory (CD45RO+) T cells sorted from blood. The CDR3 sequence: CASRTGASGINEQFF. DNA for the CDR3: TGTGCCAGCAGGACCGGGGCTAGCGGGATCAATGAGCAGTTCTTC.